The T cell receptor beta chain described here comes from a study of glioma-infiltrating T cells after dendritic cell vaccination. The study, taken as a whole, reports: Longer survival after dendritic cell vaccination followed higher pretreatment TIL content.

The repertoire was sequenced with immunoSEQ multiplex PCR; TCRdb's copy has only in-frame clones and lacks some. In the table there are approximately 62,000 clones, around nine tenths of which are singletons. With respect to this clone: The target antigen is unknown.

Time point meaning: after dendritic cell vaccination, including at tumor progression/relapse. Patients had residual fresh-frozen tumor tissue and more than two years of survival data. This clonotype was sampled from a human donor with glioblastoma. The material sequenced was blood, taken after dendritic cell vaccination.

The CDR3 nucleotides are TGCGCCAGCAGCGGGACAGGGGGCGTGGAGACCCAGTACTTC. Protein: CASSGTGGVETQYF. The V gene is TRBV5-1, the J gene TRBJ2-5; TRBD1 aligns across 12 bases. Germline V CDR1 and CDR2: SGHRS, YFSETQ. This CDR3 has 14 residues. The trim removed 4 bases at V and 5 bases at J, leaving 3 bases unmatched.